These T cell receptor beta chains were read from a single sample in a study of beta chain features in type 1 diabetes. TCRdb's copy holds only in-frame clones and misses some; the assay was immunoSEQ multiplex PCR. The sample lists a few hundred thousand clones, approximately 16% occurring once. Sequenced input: naive CD4+ T cells from blood. Source of these receptors: a man under 40 with type 1 diabetes. Both conserved end residues are part of each CDR3.

v_gene,j_gene,len,CDR3aa
TRBV9,TRBJ2-7,17,CASSFGQIPTDPTWQYF
TRBV29-1,TRBJ1-1,13,CSAHPQGRTEAFF
TRBV19,TRBJ2-5,15,CASSMRLAGDGTQYF
TRBV7-9,TRBJ2-2,15,CASSKLAGGTGELFF
TRBV7-2,TRBJ2-1,15,CASSPSAARGNEQFF
TRBV5-1,TRBJ2-1,15,CASSTTGGVVAEQFF
TRBV7-8,TRBJ2-1,16,CASSNEPRGRAYEQFF
TRBV27,TRBJ1-4,14,CASSRTGEGEKLFF
TRBV2,TRBJ1-1,14,CASSEGQGNTEAFF
TRBV29-1,TRBJ1-5,15,CSGDHRDRLNQPQHF
TRBV14,TRBJ2-3,12,CASSIIGSTQYF
TRBV28,TRBJ2-5,15,CASSLPLAAQETQYF
TRBV30,TRBJ1-2,13,CAWSRGGNYGYTF
TRBV9,TRBJ1-5,14,CASSVEPRPQPQHF
TRBV5-1,TRBJ2-3,11,CASSFGDTQYF
TRBV19,TRBJ2-3,17,CASKTSLTSRSTDTQYF
TRBV7-9,TRBJ2-5,13,CASSPNGRETQYF
TRBV2,TRBJ2-2,13,CASTPPGFGELFF
TRBV5-4,TRBJ2-7,14,CASSPGTSTREQYF
TRBV10-3,TRBJ2-1,11,CAIRSQGEQFF
TRBV29-1,TRBJ1-3,13,CSVLGDSGNTIYF
TRBV7-2,TRBJ2-3,16,CASSFHLAGAGDTQYF
TRBV29-1,TRBJ2-7,15,CSVERAASGSYEQYF
TRBV5-1,TRBJ2-3,15,CASSLYGSGTDTQYF
TRBV5-1,TRBJ1-1,15,CASSIGNRMNTEAFF
TRBV4-2,TRBJ1-2,15,CASSQELVWSSGYTF
TRBV9,TRBJ2-3,13,CASYPGGGDTQYF
TRBV29-1,TRBJ2-3,16,CSVAPRQGAGTDTQYF
TRBV29-1,TRBJ2-3,15,CSVEVEAGGSDTQYF
TRBV15,TRBJ2-7,17,CATSRVVGQRGIYEQYF
TRBV5-1,TRBJ2-1,14,CASSLDREDNEQFF
TRBV9,TRBJ1-2,13,CASSVDSNYGYTF
TRBV4-1,TRBJ1-5,17,CASIHDRATLSNQPQHF
TRBV7-9,TRBJ2-1,13,CASSWTADNEQFF
TRBV30,TRBJ2-3,14,CAWSVSLGTDTQYF
TRBV28,TRBJ1-5,16,CASSLIFSPGLQPQHF
TRBV30,TRBJ1-1,12,CAAGSVNTEAFF
TRBV7-9,TRBJ2-2,14,CARTGHGRPGELFF
TRBV28,TRBJ2-1,17,CASSPSSGWSSYNEQFF
TRBV5-1,TRBJ1-2,14,CASSIQGSNYGYTF
TRBV7-6,TRBJ2-6,16,CASSLAGRRGANVLTF
TRBV9,TRBJ2-2,16,CASSGAGHVGTGELFF
TRBV29-1,TRBJ2-7,13,CSVAGTVTYEQYF
TRBV2,TRBJ2-2,15,CASTDRITNTGELFF
TRBV4-1,TRBJ2-1,16,CASSQGRLAGTNEQFF
TRBV19,TRBJ2-7,15,CASSARQGMGYEQYF
TRBV9,TRBJ2-1,14,CASSTHLLGKEQFF